The rows below give T cell receptor beta chains drawn from one sample of a study of T cell changes during pregnancy in multiple sclerosis. The protocol was immunoSEQ multiplex PCR, while the TCRdb copy is restricted to in-frame clones and leaves out a portion. The repertoire holds about 16,000 clones, with approximately 86% as singletons. The sample consisted of CD8+ T cells from peripheral blood mononuclear cells, taken in the first trimester of pregnancy. The origin of the receptors is a female donor with multiple sclerosis, enrolled in a pregnancy study. CDR3s include the opening cysteine and the closing phenylalanine or tryptophan. Each record gives: clone size, D gene, CDR3 length, J gene, V gene, CDR3 DNA, CDR3 protein. A D gene is named only where the DNA matches it firmly. Size values are once, few and many counts, or a class for expanded clones, and some rows have none.

size: NA
D: TRBD2
length: 18
J: TRBJ2-2
V: TRBV9
DNA: TGTGCCAGCAGCGCAGGTCGTACTAGCGGGAGGGCCTCTGGGGAGCTGTTTTTT
CDR3: CASSAGRTSGRASGELFF

size: once
D: TRBD2
length: 17
J: TRBJ2-7
V: TRBV6-1
DNA: TGTGCCAGCAGTGAGGGACTAGCGGGAGGGCCCATGTACGAGCAGTACTTC
CDR3: CASSEGLAGGPMYEQYF

size: NA
D: TRBD1
length: 15
J: TRBJ1-4
V: TRBV5-5
DNA: TGTGCCAGCAGCTCGGGGACAGGGGCGTTTGAAAAACTGTTTTTT
CDR3: CASSSGTGAFEKLFF

size: once
D: NA
length: 15
J: TRBJ2-2
V: TRBV29-1
DNA: TGCAGCGTCCCGGCTTCAGGGTACGACACCGGGGAGCTGTTTTTT
CDR3: CSVPASGYDTGELFF

size: NA
D: NA
length: 15
J: TRBJ2-7
V: TRBV4-1
DNA: TGCGCCAGCAGCCAAGTAGAAGGGGCCACCTACGAGCAGTACTTC
CDR3: CASSQVEGATYEQYF

size: once
D: TRBD1
length: 17
J: TRBJ2-1
V: TRBV13
DNA: TGTGCCAGCAGCTTAAGCAGGGGGCGAGCCATCTACAATGAGCAGTTCTTC
CDR3: CASSLSRGRAIYNEQFF

size: NA
D: NA
length: 17
J: TRBJ2-7
V: TRBV28
DNA: TGTGCCAGCAGTTTACTGTGGCAGGCCACCCGAACCTACGAGCAGTACTTC
CDR3: CASSLLWQATRTYEQYF

size: NA
D: TRBD2
length: 16
J: TRBJ2-7
V: TRBV10-3
DNA: TGTGCCATCAGTAACAGGACTAGCGGGGCCAAATACGAGCAGTACTTC
CDR3: CAISNRTSGAKYEQYF

size: once
D: NA
length: 12
J: TRBJ2-1
V: TRBV7-9
DNA: TGTGCCAGCCTTGGGGGGGCCAATGAGCAGTTCTTC
CDR3: CASLGGANEQFF

size: NA
D: TRBD2
length: 17
J: TRBJ2-1
V: TRBV5-6
DNA: TGTGCCAGCAGCCTGGGGGCTGAAGGACTAGCTAGAGATGAGCAGTTCTTC
CDR3: CASSLGAEGLARDEQFF

size: NA
D: TRBD1
length: 13
J: TRBJ1-2
V: TRBV7-9
DNA: TGTGCCAGCAGCAAACAGGGGGACTATGGCTACACCTTC
CDR3: CASSKQGDYGYTF

size: NA
D: NA
length: 10
J: TRBJ2-1
V: TRBV29-1
DNA: TGCAGCGGCTACTACAATGAGCAGTTCTTC
CDR3: CSGYYNEQFF

size: NA
D: NA
length: 15
J: TRBJ1-5
V: TRBV7-9
DNA: TGTGCCAGCAGCTTAACGGAGGGCAGCAATCAGCCCCAGCATTTT
CDR3: CASSLTEGSNQPQHF

size: NA
D: NA
length: 12
J: TRBJ2-2
V: TRBV15
DNA: TGTGCCACCAGCCCCGGACAGACTGAGCTGTTTTTT
CDR3: CATSPGQTELFF

size: NA
D: NA
length: 15
J: TRBJ1-5
V: TRBV10-3
DNA: TGTGCCATCAGTGAGGACGGACTTAGCAATCAGCCCCAGCATTTT
CDR3: CAISEDGLSNQPQHF

size: NA
D: TRBD1
length: 15
J: TRBJ2-5
V: TRBV9
DNA: TGTGCCAGCAGCTCCCGCGACAGGGGCCAAGAGACCCAGTACTTC
CDR3: CASSSRDRGQETQYF

size: once
D: NA
length: 12
J: TRBJ2-1
V: TRBV2
DNA: TGTGCCAGCAGTGACGAGGGCGGTGAGCAGTTCTTC
CDR3: CASSDEGGEQFF

size: NA
D: TRBD2
length: 13
J: TRBJ2-1
V: TRBV30
DNA: TGTGCCTGGGGGTGGGGGGGTTACAATGAGCAGTTCTTC
CDR3: CAWGWGGYNEQFF

size: NA
D: TRBD2
length: 17
J: TRBJ2-2
V: TRBV9
DNA: TGTGCCAGCAGCGTGGACTTGACTAGCGGGAGGCGCGGGGAGCTGTTTTTT
CDR3: CASSVDLTSGRRGELFF

size: few
D: NA
length: 13
J: TRBJ1-1
V: TRBV2
DNA: TGTGCCGTACACAGGGTTTGGAACACTGAAGCTTTCTTT
CDR3: CAVHRVWNTEAFF

size: NA
D: TRBD2
length: 15
J: TRBJ2-5
V: TRBV5-6
DNA: TGTGCCAGCAGCTTGGAGCGGGGGGGCCCCGAGACCCAGTACTTC
CDR3: CASSLERGGPETQYF

size: NA
D: NA
length: 14
J: TRBJ1-5
V: TRBV2
DNA: TGTGCCAGCAGCAGGGCGGATAGCAATCAGCCCCAGCATTTT
CDR3: CASSRADSNQPQHF